The 22 T cell receptor beta chains listed next were all sequenced from one sample in a study of breast tumors, draining lymph nodes, adjacent tissues (dated by TCRdb to about 2016). The library was built by means of multiplex PCR. TCRdb records Illumina HiSeq 2000 as the sequencer. TCRdb applied fastp at Q25 and MiXCR to the public reads, then kept only in-frame beta chains. Each entry merges the rows of one CDR3 protein and shows their most common DNA and genes. The sample table contains 170,000 or so distinct CDR3 sequences; only one count was recorded for 30% to 35% of them. Jointly, the top ten make up approximately 4.3% of the sample. The lymph node samples were taken from the axillary draining lymph nodes of breast cancer patients. The sequencing sample was made of axillary lymph node tissue. The receptors come from a female donor with breast cancer. Some clones in this sample may be carry-over from other donors' samples.

This clonotype was seen a handful of times. The chain is built from TRBV28 and TRBJ1-4, with D unclear. CDR3 length equals 15 residues. Trimming took off 3 bases at V and 10 bases at J, with 18 bases between the two ends. The germline gives CDR1 MDHEN, CDR2 SYDVKM. CDR3 loop: CASSFTTHLRGKLFF. DNA of the CDR3: TGTGCCAGCAGTTTCACGACACACCTCCGGGGAAAACTGTTTTTT.

This clonotype was counted at least ten times. The chain joins TRBV4-1 to TRBJ2-5; 15 bases align to TRBD2. Germline CDR1 is MGHRA and CDR2 is YSYEKL. The CDR3 runs 19 residues. V trimming: 4 bases; J trimming: 5 bases; junction bases outside the gene matches: 14. CDR3 in amino acids: CASSPRTSGRVMGRETQYF. CDR3 nucleotides: TGCGCCAGCAGCCCCAGGACTAGCGGGAGGGTGATGGGACGCGAGACCCAGTACTTC.

Remarks on this clonotype: This could be a read error, since a much larger clone is one nucleotide away. The chain employs TRBV18 and TRBJ1-3; possible D gene TRBD1, 5 bases. CDR1 is KGHSH and CDR2 is LQKENI in the germline V gene. The CDR3 consists of 14 residues. The CDR3 coding sequence is TGTGCCAGCTCACCCGAGGGGTTTGGAAACGCCATATATTTT. Translation gives CASSPEGFGNAIYF.

The table lists this clonotype with a count of one. The CDR3 carries no conserved terminal phenylalanine or tryptophan, so it likely arises from a read error. It is unclear where the CDR3 begins or ends on the DNA, so no DNA is shown, and the CDR3 is as TCRdb lists it. V is TRBV7-3 and J is TRBJ2-3. CDR1 and CDR2 from the germline V gene are SGHTA and FQGTGA. The CDR3 has 14 amino acids, counting both end residues. CDR3 amino acids: CASSLSGYADTQYS.

This clonotype appeared many times. This sequence joins TRBV2 and TRBJ2-7; D unclear. Germline V gene sequence: CDR1 SNHLY, CDR2 FYNNEI. CDR3 length: 11 amino acids. Trimming shortened V by 4 bases and J by 9 bases, and 10 bases separated the two germline ends. CDR3 bases: TGTGCCAGCAGTGTCCAGGAGTCGCAGTACTTC. Amino acid sequence: CASSVQESQYF.

On this clonotype: A much larger clone differs from this one at a single base, so this may be a read error. The chain combines TRBV30 with TRBJ2-2, with D tentatively TRBD2 (5 bases). The CDR3 covers 13 residues. From germline, CDR1 is GTSNPN and CDR2 SVGIG (reference sequence). This CDR3 is CAWSYTNTGELLF. The CDR3 DNA reads as TGTGCCTGGAGCTATACGAACACCGGGGAGCTGCTTTTT.

The table lists this clonotype with many counts. The junction and the germline gene differ at one end; a read error may be behind it. The chain combines TRBV7-7 with TRBJ2-3; 7 bases fit TRBD1. CDR1 and CDR2 (germline): SSHAT, FNYEAQ (reference sequence). This CDR3 is 15 amino acids long. The chain's CDR3 is CASSLGTASTDTQYF. The DNA of the CDR3 is TGTGCTAGCAGCTTAGGGACAGCCAGCACAGATACGCAGTATTTT. The variable domain in full, with the rest retrieved from reference TRBV7-7 and TRBJ2-3, is GAGVSQSPRYKVTKRGQDVTLRCDPISSHATLYWYQQALGQGPEFLTYFNYEAQPDKSGLPSDRFSAERPEGSISTLTIQRTEQRDSAMYRCASSLGTASTDTQYFGPGTRLTVL.

This clonotype showed up many times. The V gene is TRBV4-1, the J gene TRBJ2-2; D remains unclear. The CDR3 runs 16 residues. The V gene's germline CDR1 is MGHRA and CDR2 YSYEKL. Trimming took off 1 base at V and 7 bases at J, with 16 bases between the two ends. In DNA, the CDR3 is TGCGCCAGCAGCCAAGGCTGGGCCGACCTAGGCGGGGAGCTGTTTTTT. It is translated as CASSQGWADLGGELFF.

This clonotype was recorded a few times. J is TRBJ2-5 and V is TRBV27, with D possibly TRBD1 on 5 matching bases. Trimming took off 6 bases at V and 7 bases at J, with 9 bases between the two ends. Looked up from germline, CDR1 is MNHEY and CDR2 is SMNVEV (reference sequence). This CDR3 region has 11 residues. CDR3 residues: CASSSQGTQYF. CDR3 nucleotides: TGTGCCAGCAGCTCCCAGGGGACCCAGTACTTC.

As concerns this clonotype: A much larger clone differs by one base, so this may be a read error. Here the CDR3 omits its conserved ending phenylalanine or tryptophan, so a read error is the likely source. This rearrangement joins TRBV27 to TRBJ2-5; 14 bases are shared with TRBD2. The CDR3 extends over 14 amino acids. Trimming cost V 6 bases and J 6 bases; bases outside gene matches: 3. The germline V gene encodes CDR1 MNHEY and CDR2 SMNVEV (reference sequence). CDR3 region: CASRGLAGAKTQYL. CDR3 DNA: TGTGCCAGCAGGGGACTAGCGGGAGCCAAGACCCAGTACCTC.

As to this clonotype: A read error may explain this, as a much larger clone is one base away. CDR3 sequence reads: CASSFGGGGYEQSF. CDR3 DNA sequence: TGTGCCAGCAGCTTCGGGGGCGGAGGCTACGAGCAGTCCTTC. The chain uses TRBV9 and TRBJ2-7; D possibly uses TRBD1 or TRBD2 (6 bases each). This CDR3 spans 14 amino acids. Germline-derived CDR1 and CDR2 are SGDLS and YYNGEE. Variable domain in full (rest from reference TRBV9 and TRBJ2-7): DSGVTQTPKHLITATGQRVTLRCSPRSGDLSVYWYQQSLDQGLQFLIQYYNGEERAKGNILERFSAQQFPDLHSELNLSSLELGDSALYFCASSFGGGGYEQSFGPGTRLTVT.

This clonotype was counted a few times. CDR3 bases: TGTGCCAGCCAACACAGGGGTGCCTCCTACGAGCAGTACTTC. It codes for CASQHRGASYEQYF. J is TRBJ2-7 and V is TRBV27; TRBD1 agrees at 7 bases. CDR3 length: 14 residues. V dropped 8 bases and J dropped 0; count of bases not matched to a gene: 7. Germline V gene sequence: CDR1 MNHEY, CDR2 SMNVEV (reference sequence).

This clonotype has a count of ten or more. The V call is TRBV11-3, the J call TRBJ2-1; D is undetermined. The CDR3 totals 13 residues. V was clipped by 5 bases and J by 2 bases, with 7 bases between them. CDR1 SGHNT and CDR2 YENEEA come from the germline V gene. The CDR3, as DNA: TGTGCCAGCAGCCACCCACCCTACAATGAGCAGTTCTTC. It specifies CASSHPPYNEQFF.

This clonotype was seen only once. The chain's CDR3 is CATSSTSGGHYEQFF. CDR3 in DNA: TGTGCCACCAGCAGTACTAGCGGGGGGCACTATGAGCAGTTCTTC. This sequence joins TRBV15 and TRBJ2-1, with 12 bases that match TRBD2. Trimming cost V 3 bases and J 8 bases; bases outside gene matches: 5. The CDR3 loop spans 15 amino acids. The germline V gene encodes CDR1 LNHNV and CDR2 YYDKDF (reference sequence).

The sample holds a few counts of this clonotype. The gene calls are TRBV7-9 and TRBJ2-4; 7 nucleotides line up with TRBD1. In germline, CDR1 is SEHNR, CDR2 FQNEAQ (reference sequence). The CDR3 is 15 amino acids. V trimming: 5 bases; J trimming: 2 bases; junction bases outside the gene matches: 6. The CDR3 DNA reads TGTGCCAGCAGCCCGTGGGACAGCCCCAAAAACATTCAGTACTTC. Translating it yields CASSPWDSPKNIQYF.

As to this clonotype: At one boundary the junction diverges from the germline segment, which might be a read error. The rearrangement links TRBV7-3 to TRBJ2-2; 11 positions agree with TRBD2. In germline, CDR1 is SGHTA, CDR2 FQGTGA. This CDR3 region has 16 residues. The CDR3 DNA reads TGCGCCAGCAGCGGGGGGACTAGCGGGAACACCGGGGAGCTGTTTTTT. Translated, it gives CASSGGTSGNTGELFF.

The V call is TRBV19, the J call TRBJ2-2; 8 nucleotides agree with TRBD1. The V segment lost 5 bases and the J segment 0 bases; nucleotides outside the gene matches: 14. The CDR3 runs 19 residues. Looked up from germline, CDR1 is LNHDA and CDR2 is SQIVND (reference sequence). CDR3 DNA sequence: TGTGCCAGTAGTCCGACCCTAACGCCGGGACAGGCGAACACCGGGGAGCTGTTTTTT. As protein: CASSPTLTPGQANTGELFF.

Regarding this clonotype: Since a much larger clone is just one base distant, this may be a read error. The chain joins TRBV11-2 to TRBJ2-1; possibly TRBD2 for D (5 bases). Trimming removed 6 bases at V and 5 bases at J, with 14 bases between. Germline lookup yields CDR1 SGHAT and CDR2 FQNNGV. The CDR3 sequence is 14 residues long. In nucleotides, the CDR3 is TGTGCCAGCAGTCGACGGGGATTCCACAATGAGCAGTTCTTC. Residues: CASSRRGFHNEQFF.

Only a few counts were recorded for this clonotype. A much larger clone differs from this one at a single base, so this may be a read error. The J gene is TRBJ2-7, the V gene TRBV13; TRBD2 matches at 7 bases. The ends lost 2 bases at V and 3 bases at J; junction bases unmatched: 1. The CDR3 totals 13 residues. Germline CDR1 reads PRHDT; CDR2 reads FYEKMQ (reference sequence). This CDR3 is CASSLRGGYEQYF. CDR3 DNA sequence: TGTGCCAGCAGCTTACGCGGGGGCTACGAGCAGTACTTC.

This clonotype has more than one count but fewer than ten. With a much larger clone just one base away, this may be a read error. Written as DNA, the CDR3 is TGTGCCAGCAGCTTCGGGACTAGCGGTAACACCGGGGGGCTGTTTTTT. Translated, it gives CASSFGTSGNTGGLFF. The rearrangement links TRBV5-4 to TRBJ2-2; TRBD2 matches 11 bases. Germline-derived CDR1 and CDR2 are SGHNT and YYREEE (reference sequence). This CDR3 region has 16 residues. Full variable domain (remainder filled in from reference TRBV5-4 and TRBJ2-2): ETGVTQSPTHLIKTRGQQVTLRCSSQSGHNTVSWYQQALGQGPQFIFQYYREEENGRGNFPPRFSGLQFPNYSSELNVNALELDDSALYLCASSFGTSGNTGGLFFGEGSRLTVL.

In its sample, this clonotype was seen many times. V and J are TRBV7-2 and TRBJ1-4; maybe TRBD1 (6 bases). V shed 3 bases and J shed 10 bases, with 21 bases lying between them. The CDR3 is 16 amino acids. Germline V gene sequence: CDR1 SGHTA, CDR2 FQGNSA. In DNA, the CDR3 is TGTGCCAGCAGCTTCACCTACAGGGCGGAAAAGGGAAAACTGTTTTTT. This codes for CASSFTYRAEKGKLFF.

This rearrangement joins TRBV5-1 to TRBJ1-3, with 8 bases identical to TRBD1. V was clipped by 2 bases and J by 8 bases; unmatched bases: 9. Germline CDR1 and CDR2: SGHRS and YFSETQ. This CDR3 is 15 amino acids long. The CDR3 is CASSLGQGYGYTIYF. For the CDR3, the DNA is TGCGCCAGCAGCTTAGGACAGGGCTACGGCTACACCATATATTTT. Drawing the rest from reference TRBV5-1 and TRBJ1-3, the complete variable domain is KAGVTQTPRYLIKTRGQQVTLSCSPISGHRSVSWYQQTPGQGLQFLFEYFSETQRNKGNFPGRFSGRQFSNSRSEMNVSTLELGDSALYLCASSLGQGYGYTIYFGEGSWLTVV.